These 12 T cell receptor beta chains originate from one sample sequenced in a study of regulatory T cells in long-lasting Graves disease. This sample's time point: newly diagnosed GD, antithyroid drugs for less than 3 months. There was RNA extracted from PBMCs, and the TCR library was made from it. Library construction for TCR beta used iRepertoire HTBI primers and Arm-PCR of CDR3 regions. TCRdb redid the calling of the multiplex PCR reads with MiXCR, one entry per CDR3 protein. The table lists hundreds of thousands of distinct CDR3 sequences, about a sixth of them singletons. These same records also appear under a second study, on T cells in Graves' hyperthyroidism and ophthalmopathy.

The input for sequencing was peripheral blood mononuclear cells (PBMCs), taken at new diagnosis, from a patient treated with antithyroid drugs. Every receptor here comes from a man in his forties or fifties with Graves disease.

The chain is built from TRBV27 and TRBJ2-2; 10 bases map to TRBD1. J was trimmed by 6 bases and V by 5 bases; bases with no gene match: 12. The CDR3 contains 17 residues. Germline V gene sequence: CDR1 MNHEY, CDR2 SMNVEV (reference sequence). The CDR3 DNA reads TGTGCCAGCAGTCCCCATTTGACAGGGGGCGCATCCGGGGAGCTGTTTTTT. Encoded protein: CASSPHLTGGASGELFF.

This clonotype has at least ten counts. The CDR3 DNA reads as TGCAGTGCCGGACAGTATGAGACCCAGTACTTC. Its translation: CSAGQYETQYF. The genes are TRBV20-1 and TRBJ2-5; tentative D call: TRBD1 (6 bases). V was shortened by 6 bases and J by 5 bases, with 10 bases between the two germline ends. Germline CDR1 and CDR2: DFQATT and SNEGSKA (reference sequence). The length of the CDR3 is 11 residues.

This clonotype was observed many times. Germline is not matched at one junction end, which may reflect a read error. V usage is TRBV7-7 and J usage is TRBJ2-5; 10 bases align to TRBD1. The CDR3 length is 16 residues. Germline CDR1 reads SSHAT; CDR2 reads FNYEAQ (reference sequence). DNA for the CDR3: TGTGCTAGCAGCTCGTGGTTAGGGACAGGGGCGGAGACCCAGTACTTC. It codes for CASSSWLGTGAETQYF.

The V call is TRBV29-1, the J call TRBJ2-5; 7 positions agree with TRBD1. The V segment lost 6 bases and the J segment 1 base; nucleotides outside the gene matches: 5. The CDR3 length is 13 residues. The germline gives CDR1 SQVTM, CDR2 ANQGSEA. The DNA of the CDR3 is TGCAGCGTGGATAGGGACAGCCAAGAGACCCAGTACTTC. Translation gives CSVDRDSQETQYF.

This clonotype was seen many times. This chain links TRBV20-1 with TRBJ2-7; the match to TRBD2 covers 15 bases. CDR1 and CDR2 (germline): DFQATT, SNEGSKA (reference sequence). V trimming: 5 bases; J trimming: 5 bases; junction bases outside the gene matches: 13. The CDR3 spans 17 residues. CDR3 residues: CSALLTGGLAGGDEQYF. As DNA, the CDR3 is TGCAGTGCTCTTTTGACAGGGGGACTAGCGGGGGGCGACGAGCAGTACTTC.

This clonotype was picked up a small number of times. This rearrangement joins TRBV20-1 to TRBJ2-2; a weak D match, TRBD1 (6 bases). The V end lost 4 bases, the J end lost 3 bases, and 6 bases lay between the germline ends. In germline, CDR1 is DFQATT, CDR2 SNEGSKA (reference sequence). The CDR3 extends over 12 amino acids. DNA of the CDR3: TGCAGTGCTAACAGGGACACCGGGGAGCTGTTTTTT. Its translation is CSANRDTGELFF.

This clonotype was seen at least ten times. The rearrangement uses TRBV20-1 and TRBJ2-5, with D tentatively TRBD2 (7 bases). From germline, CDR1 is DFQATT and CDR2 SNEGSKA (reference sequence). Trimming left V 3 bases short and J 2 bases short, with 13 bases between. The CDR3 spans 14 residues. The CDR3: CSARAGAAQETQYF. In DNA form, the CDR3 reads TGCAGTGCTAGGGCGGGGGCCGCACAAGAGACCCAGTACTTC.

This clonotype appeared many times. The rearrangement links TRBV20-1 to TRBJ2-7, with D uncertain. Trimming took off 3 bases at V and 3 bases at J, with 15 bases between the two ends. This CDR3 comprises 14 residues. The germline CDR1 and CDR2 sequences are DFQATT and SNEGSKA (reference sequence). The CDR3 region is CSASPRLHVYEQYF. Here the CDR3 DNA reads TGCAGTGCTAGTCCACGCCTTCACGTCTACGAGCAGTACTTC.

This clonotype was detected ten times or more. The chain is built from TRBV11-2 and TRBJ2-3; TRBD2 is a possible D gene (5 bases). The CDR3 consists of 12 residues. Looked up from germline, CDR1 is SGHAT and CDR2 is FQNNGV. V was clipped by 1 base and J by 11 bases, with 10 bases between them. The CDR3 coding sequence is TGTGCCAGCAGCTTAGGCAGCGGTTGGCAGTATTTT. Protein: CASSLGSGWQYF.

CDR3 sequence: CASESGTGALVYF. DNA of the CDR3: TGTGCCAGCGAATCCGGGACAGGGGCGCTTGTCTACTTC. This rearrangement joins TRBV6-2 or TRBV6-3 to TRBJ2-7; 10 nucleotides line up with TRBD1. Per the germline V gene, CDR1 is MNHEY and CDR2 is SVGEGT. This CDR3 contains 13 residues. The junction had 14 bases not matched to a gene; V was cut back by 8 bases and J by 13 bases.

This clonotype was seen many times. The chain recombines TRBV7-9 with TRBJ2-3; perhaps TRBD1 as D (6 bases). Trimming shortened V by 5 bases and J by 10 bases, and 16 bases separated the two germline ends. Germline CDR1 reads SEHNR; CDR2 reads FQNEAQ (reference sequence). The CDR3 runs to 13 residues. The CDR3 loop is CASSPLGDTAQYF. In DNA form, the CDR3 reads TGTGCCAGCAGCCCATTAGGGGACACCGCGCAGTATTTT.

In this sample, this clonotype turned up many times. This sequence joins TRBV9 and TRBJ2-7, with 7 positions matching TRBD2. The CDR3 length is 15 residues. V shed 1 base and J 3 bases; nucleotides not matched to a gene: 7. Germline assignment: CDR1 SGDLS and CDR2 YYNGEE. The CDR3, as DNA: TGTGCCAGCAGCGTATCGGTAGGGAGGGACTACGAGCAGTACTTC. It is translated as CASSVSVGRDYEQYF.